One and the same sample provided the 26 T cell receptor beta chains below, sequenced in a study of neurological immune-mediated disorders. TCRdb called the 5' RACE reads again in MiXCR, with one record for every CDR3 protein. Of tens of thousands of distinct CDR3 sequences in the sample, more than 9% were seen once. Sequencing was carried out using PBMCs. These receptor sequences come from a woman aged 60-75 years with HTLV-1-associated myelopathy (HAM/TSP).

Ten or more counts support this clonotype. The chain uses TRBV7-8 and TRBJ2-7, with D uncertain. The CDR3 covers 15 residues. From germline, CDR1 is SGHVS and CDR2 FQNEAQ. Trimming took 4 bases from V and 3 from J, leaving 16 bases between them. CDR3 coding DNA: TGTGCCAGCAGCTCCCGTCGGGTTATAGGCTACGAGCAGTACTTC. The encoded protein is CASSSRRVIGYEQYF.

By frequency in the sample, this clonotype is medium-sized (0.01 to 0.1%). V is TRBV20-1 and J is TRBJ1-2; D unresolved. Trimming removed 3 bases at V and 4 bases at J, with 12 bases between. The CDR3 covers 13 residues. Germline lookup yields CDR1 DFQATT and CDR2 SNEGSKA (reference sequence). The CDR3 loop is CSASSTGFYGYTF. The CDR3 DNA follows: TGCAGTGCTAGTAGTACGGGATTCTATGGCTACACCTTC.

This clonotype was observed many times. The chain is built from TRBV5-1 and TRBJ2-1; 10 bases fit TRBD2. The germline gives CDR1 SGHRS, CDR2 YFSETQ. Losses at the gene ends were 2 bases for V and 5 bases for J; bases not matched to a gene: 10. The CDR3 sequence is 17 residues long. The CDR3 DNA follows: TGCGCCAGCAGCTTCCGAGATCTAGCGGGGGAGAACAATGAGCAGTTCTTC. Translation: CASSFRDLAGENNEQFF.

This clonotype was found a few times. CDR3 region: CASSDRVAEKLFF. The DNA of the CDR3 is TGCGCCAGCAGCGACCGGGTTGCGGAAAAACTGTTTTTT. This chain links TRBV4-1 with TRBJ1-4, with D uncertain. The length of the CDR3 is 13 residues. V gave up 5 bases and J gave up 8 bases, with 12 bases separating them. CDR1 MGHRA and CDR2 YSYEKL come from the germline V gene.

This clonotype was counted at least ten times. The chain couples TRBV5-1 to TRBJ2-7; no firm D call. Per germline, CDR1 SGHRS and CDR2 YFSETQ. This CDR3 is built from 14 residues. Trimming removed 2 bases at V and 4 bases at J, with 13 bases between. The DNA for the CDR3 is TGCGCCAGCAGCTTAGAGGAAGGTTATTACGAGCAGTACTTC. Amino acid sequence: CASSLEEGYYEQYF.

The rearrangement links TRBV20-1 to TRBJ1-2, with D maybe TRBD1 (5 bases). The CDR3 covers 14 residues. The V and J ends lost 0 bases and 2 bases respectively, with 10 bases between them. Germline assignment: CDR1 DFQATT and CDR2 SNEGSKA (reference sequence). CDR3 sequence reads: CSAREAGVNYGYTF. The DNA for the CDR3 is TGCAGTGCTAGAGAAGCGGGGGTCAACTATGGCTACACCTTC.

This clonotype is termed medium-sized (0.01 to 0.1%). The J gene is TRBJ1-2, the V gene TRBV6-5; 8 nucleotides match TRBD1. This CDR3 has 14 amino acids. Germline CDR1 and CDR2: MNHEY and SVGAGI. J was trimmed by 6 bases and V by 6 bases; bases with no gene match: 9. DNA of the CDR3: TGTGCCAGCAGCGTGACAGGGGTCCTGGATGGCTACACCTTC. It codes for CASSVTGVLDGYTF.

Ten or more counts support this clonotype. This chain uses TRBV20-1 with TRBJ2-3; the match to TRBD2 covers 12 bases. Per germline, CDR1 DFQATT and CDR2 SNEGSKA (reference sequence). The CDR3 runs 19 residues. J was trimmed by 2 bases and V by 2 bases; bases with no gene match: 14. In DNA form, the CDR3 reads TGCAGTGCTAGACGTACCCTAGCGGGGGGGCCCCCTTTCACAGATACGCAGTATTTT. Translation gives CSARRTLAGGPPFTDTQYF.

In its sample, this clonotype was seen many times. The rearrangement uses TRBV5-1 and TRBJ2-1, with a possible D match to TRBD2 (6 bases). V lost 0 bases and J lost 4, with 20 bases in between. In germline, CDR1 is SGHRS, CDR2 YFSETQ. The CDR3 is made up of 18 amino acids. For the CDR3, the DNA is TGCGCCAGCAGCTTGGTCGGGACGCGGGGACCCTTTTACAATGAGCAGTTCTTC. Translation: CASSLVGTRGPFYNEQFF. The entire variable domain, with the rest obtained from reference TRBV5-1 and TRBJ2-1, is as follows: KAGVTQTPRYLIKTRGQQVTLSCSPISGHRSVSWYQQTPGQGLQFLFEYFSETQRNKGNFPGRFSGRQFSNSRSEMNVSTLELGDSALYLCASSLVGTRGPFYNEQFFGPGTRLTVL.

This clonotype was counted at least ten times. This rearrangement joins TRBV7-2 to TRBJ2-3; 9 nucleotides line up with TRBD2. J was trimmed by 4 bases and V by 0 bases; bases with no gene match: 5. Germline V lookup: CDR1 SGHTA, CDR2 FQGNSA. This CDR3 spans 16 amino acids. This chain's CDR3 is CASSLAWTSDADTQYF. DNA for the CDR3: TGTGCCAGCAGCTTAGCGTGGACTAGCGACGCAGATACGCAGTATTTT.

This clonotype was detected ten times or more. The chain uses TRBV10-3 and TRBJ2-4; 11 nucleotides match TRBD1. With 10 bases clipped from V and 9 bases from J, the junction kept 8 bases outside the gene matches. CDR3 length: 13 residues. CDR1 and CDR2 (germline): ENHRY, SYGVKD. DNA of the CDR3: TGTGCCACCGGGGGACAGGGGGACGGCATTCAGTACTTC. Its translation: CATGGQGDGIQYF.

The V call is TRBV27, the J call TRBJ1-1; D not certain. Trimming shortened V by 0 bases and J by 8 bases, and 10 bases separated the two germline ends. CDR1 is MNHEY and CDR2 is SMNVEV in the germline V gene (reference sequence). The CDR3 spans 13 residues. CDR3 sequence reads: CASSLSSGIEAFF. The CDR3 coding sequence is TGTGCCAGCAGTTTATCATCCGGGATCGAAGCTTTCTTT.

The chain uses TRBV7-2 and TRBJ2-1; 10 bases align to TRBD2. This CDR3 region has 15 residues. In germline, CDR1 is SGHTA, CDR2 FQGNSA. Losses at the gene ends were 1 base for V and 5 bases for J; bases not matched to a gene: 2. In DNA, the CDR3 is TGTGCCAGCAGCTTAGTTCTAGCGGGGGACAATGAGCAGTTCTTC. It yields the protein CASSLVLAGDNEQFF. The full variable domain, rest sourced from reference TRBV7-2 and TRBJ2-1, is GAGVSQSPSNKVTEKGKDVELRCDPISGHTALYWYRQSLGQGLEFLIYFQGNSAPDKSGLPSDRFSAERTGGSVSTLTIQRTQQEDSAVYLCASSLVLAGDNEQFFGPGTRLTVL.

This clonotype was picked up many times. The chain combines TRBV29-1 with TRBJ1-3, with D perhaps TRBD1 (5 bases). Germline CDR1 reads SQVTM; CDR2 reads ANQGSEA. The CDR3 has 13 residues. Trimming removed 4 bases at V and 2 bases at J, with 9 bases between. The CDR3 protein is CSVAGTPGNTIYF. DNA of the CDR3: TGCAGCGTTGCGGGGACCCCTGGAAACACCATATATTTT.

The V call is TRBV6-9, the J call TRBJ2-3; 12 bases agree with TRBD2. In germline, CDR1 is MNHGY, CDR2 SVAAGI. Trimming cost V 8 bases and J 4 bases; bases outside gene matches: 7. The CDR3 has 15 amino acids. The chain's CDR3 is CASVASGGAADTQYF. DNA for the CDR3: TGTGCCAGCGTGGCTAGCGGGGGGGCAGCAGATACGCAGTATTTT.

DNA of the CDR3: TGTGCCATCAGTGGGTCCACCACCAGGGCCCCGAACACTGAAGCTTTCTTT. It codes for CAISGSTTRAPNTEAFF. The chain joins TRBV10-3 to TRBJ1-1, with D perhaps matching TRBD1 (5 bases). CDR1 and CDR2 from the germline V gene are ENHRY and SYGVKD. Trimming pared 4 bases from V and 1 base from J, leaving 19 bases between. This CDR3 is 17 amino acids long.

This clonotype was counted many times. The chain employs TRBV7-6 and TRBJ2-7, with D perhaps matching TRBD1 or TRBD2 (6 bases each). The CDR3 contains 15 residues. Between the trimmed V and J ends, which lost 1 base and 5 bases, there was a span of 15 bases. Germline CDR1 and CDR2: SGHVS and FNYEAQ. The CDR3 nucleotides are TGTGCCAGCAGCTTAGGAGGGGGGCCCCTTAACGAGCAGTACTTC. Its translation is CASSLGGGPLNEQYF.

This clonotype was recorded at least ten times. This may arise from a read error, as a much more abundant clone is one base away. The conserved phenylalanine or tryptophan normally closing the CDR3 is absent here, so this likely arose from a read error. The V call is TRBV12-3 or TRBV12-4, the J call TRBJ2-2; unclear D gene. The CDR3 is 12 residues long. The V end lost 11 bases, the J end lost 3 bases, and 10 bases lay between the germline ends. CDR3 nucleotides: TGTGCCTCAAAAACTTACACCGGGGAGCTGTTTTTG. Its protein is CASKTYTGELFL.

This clonotype has at least ten counts. The rearrangement links TRBV18 to TRBJ1-5, with D hard to call. Per the germline V gene, CDR1 is KGHSH and CDR2 is LQKENI. CDR3 length equals 14 residues. V shed 4 bases and J shed 1 base, with 8 bases lying between them. CDR3 region: CASSLEASNQPQHF. For the CDR3, the DNA is TGTGCCAGCTCACTTGAGGCAAGCAATCAGCCCCAGCATTTT.

This clonotype was detected many times. This sequence joins TRBV21-1 and TRBJ1-2; the D call in the table, TRBD1, was not verified against the DNA. TRBV21-1 is a documented pseudogene. The CDR3 extends over 12 amino acids. The CDR3 is CASSNDSYGYTF. CDR3 nucleotides: TGTGCCAGCAGCAATGACAGCTATGGCTACACCTTC.

The J gene is TRBJ1-3, the V gene TRBV5-6; D possibly corresponds to TRBD1 (6 bases). Germline V gene data show CDR1 as SGHDT and CDR2 as YYEEEE. Trimming took 4 bases from V and 0 from J, leaving 23 bases between them. CDR3 length equals 19 residues. CDR3 sequence (DNA): TGTGCCAGCAGCGTTGGTGGGGGGGGACATTCGAGCTCTGGAAACACCATATATTTT. As protein: CASSVGGGGHSSSGNTIYF. The complete variable domain, with remaining parts taken from reference TRBV5-6 and TRBJ1-3, reads DAGVTQSPTHLIKTRGQQVTLRCSPKSGHDTVSWYQQALGQGPQFIFQYYEEEERQRGNFPDRFSGHQFPNYSSELNVNALLLGDSALYLCASSVGGGGHSSSGNTIYFGEGSWLTVV.

This clonotype was found many times. V and J are TRBV6-1 and TRBJ1-5; 10 positions agree with TRBD1. From germline, CDR1 is MNHNS and CDR2 SASEGT. The ends lost 7 bases at V and 0 bases at J; junction bases unmatched: 6. CDR3 length: 16 amino acids. This CDR3 reads CASIPGQGDSNQPQHF. In DNA form, the CDR3 reads TGTGCCAGCATCCCCGGACAGGGGGATAGCAATCAGCCCCAGCATTTT.

In this sample, this clonotype turned up many times. The rearrangement joins TRBV18 to TRBJ2-7; TRBD1 matches 7 bases. V was clipped by 1 base and J by 0 bases; unmatched bases: 3. Germline assignment: CDR1 KGHSH and CDR2 LQKENI. The length of the CDR3 is 15 residues. CDR3 coding DNA: TGTGCCAGCTCACCACGACAGGGCGGCTCCTACGAGCAGTACTTC. Its protein product is CASSPRQGGSYEQYF.

This clonotype was detected many times. This rearrangement joins TRBV27 to TRBJ2-7; tentative D call: TRBD2 (6 bases). V was cut by 4 bases and J by 2 bases, with 15 bases left in between. Per the germline V gene, CDR1 is MNHEY and CDR2 is SMNVEV (reference sequence). The CDR3 has 15 residues. CDR3 protein: CASSSRLGGAYEQYF. Written as DNA, the CDR3 is TGTGCCAGCAGTTCACGACTCGGAGGGGCCTACGAGCAGTACTTC.

In this sample, this clonotype turned up many times. The chain is built from TRBV12-3 or TRBV12-4 and TRBJ2-1; D possibly corresponds to TRBD1 (5 bases). The CDR3 is 13 amino acids. The V end was cut by 5 bases, the J end by 7 bases, with 12 bases between. The CDR3 here is CASSLNRWNEQFF. The CDR3 coding sequence is TGTGCCAGCAGTCTTAACAGGTGGAATGAGCAGTTCTTC.

A remark on this clonotype: A read error may account for a junction end that differs from germline. V gene TRBV5-1 combines with J gene TRBJ2-3; 9 nucleotides match TRBD2. This CDR3 spans 16 amino acids. The V gene's germline CDR1 is SGHRS and CDR2 YFSETQ. The DNA of the CDR3 is TGCGCCAACAGCTTGGTAGGCGCGGGGGGGCGAGATACGAAGTATTTT. Its protein is CANSLVGAGGRDTKYF. Based on the CDR3 plus reference TRBV5-1 and TRBJ2-3, the full variable domain is KAGVTQTPRYLIKTRGQQVTLSCSPISGHRSVSWYQQTPGQGLQFLFEYFSETQRNKGNFPGRFSGRQFSNSRSEMNVSTLELGDSALYLCANSLVGAGGRDTKYFGPGTRLTVL.